This TCR beta chain comes out of a study of metastatic and nonmetastatic thyroid tumors. At the level of the study: Repertoires of blood and of tissue (tumor or nodule) from malignant and benign thyroid patients were compared. Findings and limits, study-wide: Malignant thyroid tumors reportedly had TCR beta diversity that was significantly higher than in benign nodules, in blood and tumor.

Germline CDR1 DFQATT, CDR2 SNEGSKA (reference sequence). Trimming stripped 4 bases from V and 2 bases from J, with 18 bases between. The CDR3 consists of 15 residues. The authors' processing: What underpinned the distant-metastasis classifier for papillary thyroid cancer was the set of CDR3 differences across clinicopathological groups. With MiXCR, TCRdb called clones anew from the PCR reads. The V and J calls reflect TCRdb's pipeline rather than the authors' work. The table has a few thousand clones, approximately 35% seen once. Concerning this clone itself: As yet, its antigen is unknown.

Each patient went into thyroid surgery without having received any treatment. The receptor comes from a male donor with papillary thyroid cancer or a benign thyroid nodule (not recorded which). Some clones in this sample may be carry-over from other donors' samples. The chain has TRBV20-1 and TRBJ2-7; D is possibly TRBD2 (6 bases). Sequenced input: tumor tissue. CDR3 DNA: TGCAGTGCTATCTTTACGGGAGCACCCCCCTACGAGCAGTACTTC. The encoded protein is CSAIFTGAPPYEQYF.